This T cell receptor (beta chain) was captured by sequencing in a study of vaccination effects on CD4 cells after COVID-19. About the research overall: Everyone in the study got two shots of either the BNT162b2 or mRNA-1273 vaccine. General study points: In the late period after vaccination, infection- and vaccine-induced clones contracted markedly.

Here immunoSEQ multiplex PCR was the method, and the copy in TCRdb shows in-frame clones only, minus some. The data contain roughly 63,000 clones, around 80% of them singletons. Prior to sequencing, the ViraFEST assay stimulated PBMC with viral peptide pools, which expanded the antigen-specific CD4+ T cells. It was after 10 days of culture that CD4+ T cells were isolated. Negative nucleocapsid antibody tests before and after vaccination confirmed no previous SARS-CoV-2 infection. On this clone itself: Its antigen is unidentified.

Germline V gives CDR1 SGHTA, CDR2 FQGNSA. J was trimmed by 5 bases and V by 3 bases; bases with no gene match: 7. This CDR3 contains 15 residues. The chain uses TRBV7-2 and TRBJ1-5; TRBD1 agrees at 7 bases. The source material was CD4+ T cells from PBMCs cultured with SARS-CoV-2 spike peptides, sampled before COVID-19 vaccination. This clonotype was obtained from a human donor who received a COVID-19 vaccine. CDR3 in amino acids: CASSFHGQVYQPQHF. CDR3 sequence (DNA): TGTGCCAGCAGCTTCCACGGACAGGTGTATCAGCCCCAGCATTTT.